These 5 T cell receptor beta chains came from one sample sequenced in a study of T cell responses to AZD1222 COVID-19 vaccine. Assay: immunoSEQ multiplex PCR; the TCRdb copy retains only in-frame clones and omits some. The sample lists 130,000 or so clones, around 90% occurring once. The starting material was peripheral blood, obtained 28 days after the second dose of the MenACWY control vaccine. The receptors shown here come from an adult who received the MenACWY meningococcal vaccine as a control.

The chain is built from TRBV5-5 and TRBJ2-1; TRBD2 might be the D (5 bases). Per the germline V gene, CDR1 is SGHKS and CDR2 is YYEKEE (reference sequence). V shed 1 base and J shed 9 bases, with 11 bases lying between them. The CDR3 sequence is 13 residues long. The CDR3 DNA follows: TGTGCCAGCAGCTTGAGTAGCGTCGGTGAGCAGTTCTTC. This gives the protein CASSLSSVGEQFF.

This chain uses TRBV5-1 with TRBJ2-3; unclear D gene. CDR1 and CDR2 (germline): SGHRS, YFSETQ. The CDR3 has 14 amino acids. The V end was cut by 0 bases, the J end by 2 bases, with 7 bases between. CDR3 sequence: CASSLESPTDTQYF. CDR3 bases: TGCGCCAGCAGCTTGGAGTCGCCCACAGATACGCAGTATTTT. Variable domain in full (rest from reference TRBV5-1 and TRBJ2-3): KAGVTQTPRYLIKTRGQQVTLSCSPISGHRSVSWYQQTPGQGLQFLFEYFSETQRNKGNFPGRFSGRQFSNSRSEMNVSTLELGDSALYLCASSLESPTDTQYFGPGTRLTVL.

This chain uses TRBV18 with TRBJ2-1; 7 nucleotides line up with TRBD1. The germline V gene encodes CDR1 KGHSH and CDR2 LQKENI. V gave up 1 base and J gave up 3 bases; unmatched junction bases: 0. This CDR3 is 14 amino acids long. As DNA, the CDR3 is TGTGCCAGCTCACCACGGGACAGCTACAATGAGCAGTTCTTC. Its protein product is CASSPRDSYNEQFF.

The gene calls are TRBV10-3 and TRBJ2-3; D may be TRBD1 or TRBD2 (5 bases each). With 4 bases removed from V and 2 bases from J, the gap between germline ends came to 16 bases. The germline gives CDR1 ENHRY, CDR2 SYGVKD. CDR3 size: 16 residues. CDR3 protein: CAISGLSGRDTDTQYF. For the CDR3, the DNA is TGTGCCATCAGTGGGTTGTCGGGACGAGACACAGATACGCAGTATTTT.

This clone occurred once. V usage is TRBV11-2 and J usage is TRBJ1-5; unclear D gene. V gave up 5 bases and J gave up 4 bases, with 6 bases separating them. CDR1 and CDR2 from the germline V gene are SGHAT and FQNNGV. The CDR3 has 12 amino acids. CDR3 sequence reads: CASSIFNQPQHF. In DNA, the CDR3 is TGTGCCAGCAGCATATTTAATCAGCCCCAGCATTTT.